The 2 T cell receptor beta chains in this list originate from one sample, sequenced in a study of blood T cell repertoires in COVID-19. The assay was immunoSEQ multiplex PCR, and TCRdb's table has in-frame clones only and misses some. The sample includes about 140,000 clones, roughly 85% seen only once; the top ten take 3% to 4.5%. The sequenced sample consisted of peripheral blood. The origin of the receptors is a man aged 55 to 69 with acute or convalescent COVID-19.

The chain links TRBV19 to TRBJ1-1; a weak D match, TRBD1 (6 bases). The V and J ends lost 7 bases and 11 bases respectively, with 14 bases between them. The CDR3 spans 11 residues. CDR1 is LNHDA and CDR2 is SQIVND in the germline V gene (reference sequence). In DNA, the CDR3 is TGTGCCAGTACTACAGGGTTTGGGGCTTTCTTT. Translation: CASTTGFGAFF. The full variable domain, completed using reference TRBV19 and TRBJ1-1, is DGGITQSPKYLFRKEGQNVTLSCEQNLNHDAMYWYRQDPGQGLRLIYYSQIVNDFQKGDIAEGYSVSREKKESFPLTVTSAQKNPTAFYLCASTTGFGAFFGQGTRLTVV.

The V call is TRBV7-2, the J call TRBJ1-2; TRBD1 matches 8 bases. The CDR3 runs 16 residues. V shed 3 bases and J 8 bases; nucleotides not matched to a gene: 14. Germline V lookup: CDR1 SGHTA, CDR2 FQGNSA. The CDR3 spells CASSLVGQGALVGYTF. CDR3 bases: TGTGCCAGCAGCTTGGTCGGTCAGGGGGCGCTAGTAGGCTACACCTTC.